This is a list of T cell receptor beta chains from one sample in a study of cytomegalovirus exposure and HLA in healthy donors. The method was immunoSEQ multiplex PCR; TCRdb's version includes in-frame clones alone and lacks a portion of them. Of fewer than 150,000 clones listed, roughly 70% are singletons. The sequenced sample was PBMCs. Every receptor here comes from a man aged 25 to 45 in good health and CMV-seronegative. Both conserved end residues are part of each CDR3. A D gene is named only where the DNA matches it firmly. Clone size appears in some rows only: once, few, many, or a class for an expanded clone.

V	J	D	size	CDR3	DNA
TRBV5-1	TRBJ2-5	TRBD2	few	CASSFGRGSQETQYF	TGCGCCAGCAGCTTTGGGCGGGGGTCTCAAGAGACCCAGTACTTC
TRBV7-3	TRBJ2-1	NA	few	CASSLGGGREQFF	TGTGCCAGCAGCTTAGGGGGAGGTCGGGAGCAGTTCTTC
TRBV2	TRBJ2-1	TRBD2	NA	CASSGWSRTSPYNEQFF	TGTGCCAGCAGTGGGTGGAGTCGGACTAGCCCCTACAATGAGCAGTTCTTC
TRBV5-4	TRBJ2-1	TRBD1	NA	CASSGRTGKNEQFF	TGTGCCAGCAGCGGACGGACAGGAAAAAATGAGCAGTTCTTC
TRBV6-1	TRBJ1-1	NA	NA	CASSTQESTEAFF	TGTGCCAGCAGTACACAGGAGAGCACTGAAGCTTTCTTT
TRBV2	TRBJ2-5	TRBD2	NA	CASRTGLAGTLGETQYF	TGTGCCAGCAGGACTGGACTAGCGGGGACTCTGGGAGAGACCCAGTACTTC
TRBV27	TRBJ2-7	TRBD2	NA	CASSPGGSNEQYF	TGTGCCAGCAGTCCGGGGGGGAGTAACGAGCAGTACTTC
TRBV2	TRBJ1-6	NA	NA	CASSEVKGFSSYNSPLHF	TGTGCCAGCAGTGAAGTAAAGGGGTTTAGCTCCTATAATTCACCCCTCCACTTT
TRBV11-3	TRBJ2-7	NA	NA	CASSLTGTSGSYEQYF	TGTGCCAGCAGCCTCACCGGGACTTCGGGATCCTACGAGCAGTACTTC
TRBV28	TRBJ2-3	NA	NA	CASTPGGSTDTQYF	TGTGCCAGCACCCCAGGAGGGAGCACAGATACGCAGTATTTT
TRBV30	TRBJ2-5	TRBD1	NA	CAWTNGQGQETQYF	TGTGCCTGGACCAACGGACAGGGACAAGAGACCCAGTACTTC
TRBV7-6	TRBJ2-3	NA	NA	CASSLAFTDTQYF	TGTGCCAGCAGCTTAGCCTTTACAGATACGCAGTATTTT
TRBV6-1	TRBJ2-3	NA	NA	CASRRDNTRDTQYF	TGTGCCAGCAGACGTGACAACACCAGGGATACGCAGTATTTT
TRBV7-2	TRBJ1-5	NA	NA	CASSSGQYSNQPQHF	TGTGCCAGCAGCTCCGGACAATATAGCAATCAGCCCCAGCATTTT
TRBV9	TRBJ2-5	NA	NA	CASSPPEGETQYF	TGTGCCAGCAGCCCTCCGGAGGGGGAGACCCAGTACTTC
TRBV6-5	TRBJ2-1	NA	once	CASSRGVGGYNEQFF	TGTGCCAGCAGCAGGGGGGTTGGGGGTTACAATGAGCAGTTCTTC
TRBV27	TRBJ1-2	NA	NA	CASSTLDRTYGYTF	TGTGCCAGCAGTACCCTCGACAGAACCTATGGCTACACCTTC
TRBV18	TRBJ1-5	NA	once	CASSPGQVGNQPQHF	TGTGCCAGCTCACCAGGCCAGGTGGGCAATCAGCCCCAGCATTTT
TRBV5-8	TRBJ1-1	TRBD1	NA	CASSPTGMNTEAFF	TGTGCCAGCAGCCCGACAGGGATGAACACTGAAGCTTTCTTT
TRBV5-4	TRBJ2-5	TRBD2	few	CASSYTSGRDQETQYF	TGTGCCAGCAGTTACACTAGCGGGAGGGACCAAGAGACCCAGTACTTC
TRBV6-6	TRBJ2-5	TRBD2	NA	CASLLAGVLGETQYF	TGTGCCAGCTTATTAGCGGGAGTATTGGGGGAGACCCAGTACTTC
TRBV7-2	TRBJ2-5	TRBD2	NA	CASSLGLAGQETQYF	TGTGCCAGCAGCTTAGGCCTAGCGGGGCAAGAGACCCAGTACTTC
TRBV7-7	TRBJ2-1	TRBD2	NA	CASSSSSGSYNEQFF	TGTGCTAGCAGCTCCTCTAGCGGGTCTTACAATGAGCAGTTCTTC
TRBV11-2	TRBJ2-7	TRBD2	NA	CASSLVTSGEYEQYF	TGTGCCAGCAGCTTAGTTACTAGCGGGGAGTACGAGCAGTACTTC
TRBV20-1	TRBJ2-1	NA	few	CSARQYNEQFF	TGCAGTGCCAGACAGTACAATGAGCAGTTCTTC
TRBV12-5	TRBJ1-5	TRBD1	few	CASGRDRGTNQPQHF	TGTGCTAGTGGACGGGACAGGGGAACGAATCAGCCCCAGCATTTT
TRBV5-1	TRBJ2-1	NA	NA	CASSLPGVGDEQFF	TGCGCCAGCAGTCTCCCAGGGGTTGGCGATGAGCAGTTCTTC